The clone carrying this TCR beta chain occurred a few times. This specimen belongs to a study of T cell changes during pregnancy in multiple sclerosis. In germline, CDR1 is MRHNA, CDR2 SNTAGT. Trimming removed 4 bases at V and 6 bases at J, with 19 bases between. The CDR3 has 16 amino acids. Method: immunoSEQ multiplex PCR; TCRdb's copy keeps in-frame clones and lacks some. The sample consists of about 20,000 clones, 80% to 90% of them appearing once. The sequence was collected from a female donor in good health, enrolled as a control in a pregnancy study. The chain links TRBV6-4 to TRBJ2-1; D is perhaps TRBD1 (5 bases). The sample was CD8+ T cells from peripheral blood mononuclear cells, taken in the second trimester of pregnancy. CDR3 DNA: TGTGCCAGCAGTGCCCACATAGGAGACAGTCCCAATGAGCAGTTCTTC. The encoded protein is CASSAHIGDSPNEQFF.